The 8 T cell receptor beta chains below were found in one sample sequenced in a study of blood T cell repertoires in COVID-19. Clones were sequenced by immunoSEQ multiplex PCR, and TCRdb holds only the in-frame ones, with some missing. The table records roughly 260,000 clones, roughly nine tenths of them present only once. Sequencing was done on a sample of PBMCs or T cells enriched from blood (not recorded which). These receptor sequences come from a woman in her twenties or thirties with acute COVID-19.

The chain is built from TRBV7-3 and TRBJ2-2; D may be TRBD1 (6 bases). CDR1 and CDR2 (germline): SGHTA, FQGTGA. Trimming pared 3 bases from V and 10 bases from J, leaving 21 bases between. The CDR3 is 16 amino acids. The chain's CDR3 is CASSLSVGQSGTELFF. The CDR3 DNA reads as TGTGCCAGCAGCTTGTCTGTCGGACAGTCTGGCACGGAGCTGTTTTTT.

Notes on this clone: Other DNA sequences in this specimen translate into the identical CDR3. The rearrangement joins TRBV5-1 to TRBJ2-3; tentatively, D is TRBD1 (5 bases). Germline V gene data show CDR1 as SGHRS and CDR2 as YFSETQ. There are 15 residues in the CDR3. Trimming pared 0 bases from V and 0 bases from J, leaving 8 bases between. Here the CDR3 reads CASSLAGASTDTQYF. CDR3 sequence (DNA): TGCGCCAGCAGCTTGGCTGGGGCAAGCACAGATACGCAGTATTTT.

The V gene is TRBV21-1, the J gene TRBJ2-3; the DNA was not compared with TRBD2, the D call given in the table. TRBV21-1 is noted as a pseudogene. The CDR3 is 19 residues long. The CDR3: CASSKISGLAGRVTDTQYF. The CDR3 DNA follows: TGTGCCAGCAGCAAAATAAGCGGCTTGGCGGGGAGGGTTACAGATACGCAGTATTTT.

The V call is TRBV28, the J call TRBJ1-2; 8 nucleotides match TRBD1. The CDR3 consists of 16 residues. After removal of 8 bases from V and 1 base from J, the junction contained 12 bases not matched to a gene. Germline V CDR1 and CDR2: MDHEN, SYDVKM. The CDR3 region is CASGHPRGQGNYGYTF. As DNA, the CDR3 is TGTGCCAGCGGCCACCCCCGCGGACAGGGTAACTATGGCTACACCTTC.

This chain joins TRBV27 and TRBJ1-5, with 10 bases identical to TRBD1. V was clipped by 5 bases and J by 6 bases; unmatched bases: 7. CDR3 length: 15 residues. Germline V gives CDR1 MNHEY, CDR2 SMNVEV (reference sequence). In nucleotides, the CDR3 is TGTGCCAGCAGTCGACAGGGGGCGGGGGGTCAGCCCCAGCATTTT. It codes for CASSRQGAGGQPQHF.

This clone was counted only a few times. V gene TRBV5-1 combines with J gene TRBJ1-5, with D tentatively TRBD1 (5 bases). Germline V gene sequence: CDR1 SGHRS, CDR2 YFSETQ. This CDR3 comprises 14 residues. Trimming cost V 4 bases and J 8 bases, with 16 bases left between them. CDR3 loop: CASSPGLTMEPQHF. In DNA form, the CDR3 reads TGCGCCAGCAGCCCGGGACTGACAATGGAGCCCCAGCATTTT.

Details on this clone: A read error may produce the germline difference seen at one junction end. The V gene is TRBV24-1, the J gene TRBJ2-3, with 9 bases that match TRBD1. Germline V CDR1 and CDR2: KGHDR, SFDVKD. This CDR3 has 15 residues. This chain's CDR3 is CATSDTGQGTDTQYF. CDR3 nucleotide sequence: TGTGCCACCAGTGATACGGGACAGGGCACGGATACGCAGTATTTT.

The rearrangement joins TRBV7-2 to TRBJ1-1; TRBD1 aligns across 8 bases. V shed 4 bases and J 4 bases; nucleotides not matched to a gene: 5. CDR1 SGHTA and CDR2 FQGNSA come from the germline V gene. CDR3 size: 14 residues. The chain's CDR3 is CASSSRQGITEAFF. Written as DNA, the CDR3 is TGTGCCAGCAGCTCTAGACAGGGGATCACTGAAGCTTTCTTT.